This T cell receptor beta chain was found in a study of OX40 agonist ivuxolimab in advanced cancers. Here immunoSEQ multiplex PCR was the method, and the copy in TCRdb shows in-frame clones only, minus some. Of fewer than 85,000 clones in the sample, approximately 83% were seen once. This CDR3 comprises 15 residues. Germline CDR1 MDHEN, CDR2 SYDVKM. V lost 6 bases, J lost 0 bases, and 14 bases lay in between. The sequence derives from an adult with an advanced solid tumor such as melanoma, head and neck, liver or kidney cancer. The starting material was CD4+ or CD8+ T cells sorted from blood, obtained in a trial of the OX40 agonist ivuxolimab. The V and J genes are TRBV28 and TRBJ1-1; no reliable D call. Here the CDR3 reads CASSLATGMNTEAFF. CDR3 in DNA: TGTGCCAGCAGCTTAGCAACGGGAATGAACACTGAAGCTTTCTTT.